One sample yielded the 9 T cell receptor beta chains listed below, sequenced in a study of T cell responses to AZD1222 COVID-19 vaccine. The assay was immunoSEQ multiplex PCR, and TCRdb's table has in-frame clones only and misses some. The data contain about 76,000 clones, around three quarters of them singletons. The sequencing used peripheral blood, collected 28 days after the second dose of the MenACWY control vaccine. These receptors were obtained from an adult who received the MenACWY meningococcal vaccine as a control.

The V gene is TRBV3-1 (or the pseudogene TRBV3-2), the J gene TRBJ1-1; possibly TRBD1 for D (5 bases). The V gene lost 0 bases and the J gene lost 8 bases, with 10 bases spanning the gap. The CDR3 totals 13 residues. CDR1 is LGHDT and CDR2 is YNNKEL in the germline V gene (reference sequence). This CDR3 is CASSQDWSGEAFF. CDR3 coding DNA: TGTGCCAGCAGCCAAGATTGGTCAGGGGAAGCTTTCTTT.

This chain links TRBV4-1 with TRBJ2-3; possible D gene TRBD2, 6 bases. Trimming removed 2 bases from V and 6 bases from J, with 15 bases in between. The CDR3 totals 15 residues. Germline lookup yields CDR1 MGHRA and CDR2 YSYEKL. The CDR3 is CASSQLGLAGDTQYF. DNA for the CDR3: TGCGCCAGCAGCCAACTCGGACTTGCGGGGGATACGCAGTATTTT.

The rearrangement links TRBV29-1 to TRBJ2-1; possible D gene TRBD1, 9 bases. The germline V and J ends were trimmed by 7 bases and 8 bases, with 27 bases remaining between them. Germline CDR1 is SQVTM and CDR2 is ANQGSEA. This CDR3 spans 16 amino acids. CDR3: CSAGGDWDRVHDEQFF. The CDR3 coding sequence is TGCAGCGCGGGGGGGGACTGGGACAGGGTTCATGATGAGCAGTTCTTC.

The chain links TRBV4-3 to TRBJ1-4, with TRBD1 matching 10 bases. CDR3 length: 15 residues. From germline, CDR1 is LGHNA and CDR2 YSLEER. The junction had 4 bases not matched to a gene; V was cut back by 1 base and J by 8 bases. The CDR3 DNA sequence: TGCGCCAGCAGCCAAGGGGACAGGGGCGACGAAAAACTGTTTTTT. Residues: CASSQGDRGDEKLFF.

The rearrangement links TRBV29-1 to TRBJ2-7, with a tentative D call TRBD2 (7 bases). V lost 4 bases and J lost 6, with 28 bases in between. The germline gives CDR1 SQVTM, CDR2 ANQGSEA. The CDR3 has 17 amino acids. In DNA, the CDR3 is TGCAGCGTTGGGTTAAGGGGGGCGGCGGGAGTTGGGGTCGAGCAGTACTTC. Amino acids: CSVGLRGAAGVGVEQYF.

V is TRBV5-5 and J is TRBJ1-2; possibly TRBD1 for D (6 bases). CDR3 length equals 15 residues. V lost 5 bases to trimming and J lost 7 bases, with 21 bases between them. Per the germline V gene, CDR1 is SGHKS and CDR2 is YYEKEE (reference sequence). CDR3 nucleotide sequence: TGTGCCAGCAGTCCCGAGGGGACACCCTTTGTTGGCTACACCTTC. It encodes CASSPEGTPFVGYTF.

This clone is a singleton in its sample. The J gene is TRBJ1-6, the V gene TRBV5-1, with 9 nucleotides matching TRBD1. Germline trimming cut 5 bases from V and 7 bases from J; bases unmatched to any gene: 10. Germline V CDR1 and CDR2: SGHRS, YFSETQ. The CDR3 has 16 residues. CDR3 nucleotide sequence: TGCGCCAGCAGGTCCGGGACAGGGAGAGAGAATTCACCCCTCCACTTT. It yields the protein CASRSGTGRENSPLHF.

This clone was counted a few times. The chain carries TRBV5-4 and TRBJ1-1; D remains ambiguous. Trimming pared 4 bases from V and 1 base from J, leaving 8 bases between. The CDR3 length is 13 residues. Germline V gene data show CDR1 as SGHNT and CDR2 as YYREEE (reference sequence). DNA for the CDR3: TGTGCCAGCAGCCCCTTTGGGAACACTGAAGCTTTCTTT. The encoded protein is CASSPFGNTEAFF.

The chain combines TRBV2 with TRBJ2-3, with D tentatively TRBD1 (5 bases). This CDR3 is 15 amino acids long. Germline-derived CDR1 and CDR2 are SNHLY and FYNNEI. Trimming stripped 4 bases from V and 4 bases from J, with 15 bases between. The chain's CDR3 is CASSVRQGGADTQYF. CDR3 in DNA: TGTGCCAGCAGTGTGCGGCAGGGTGGCGCAGATACGCAGTATTTT.